This entry lists 18 T cell receptor beta chains sequenced from one sample in a study of blood T cell repertoires in COVID-19. Assay: immunoSEQ multiplex PCR; the TCRdb copy retains only in-frame clones and omits some. This repertoire shows about 220,000 clones, around 82% found once; its top ten account for 8.2%. The sequenced sample consisted of peripheral blood. The receptors were sampled from a woman between 50 and 59 years old with acute or convalescent COVID-19.

The chain links TRBV6-6 to TRBJ2-7; D is unresolved. V lost 6 bases and J 2 bases, leaving 14 bases between the germline ends. CDR3 length: 14 amino acids. Germline loops: CDR1 MNHNY, CDR2 SVGAGI (reference sequence). CDR3 in DNA: TGTGCCAGCAGCCCCTCGGGTGCTGCCTACGAGCAGTACTTC. Protein sequence: CASSPSGAAYEQYF.

The chain combines TRBV5-1 with TRBJ2-1; the match to TRBD2 covers 8 bases. The V segment lost 0 bases and the J segment 5 bases; nucleotides outside the gene matches: 4. The germline V gene encodes CDR1 SGHRS and CDR2 YFSETQ. CDR3 length equals 15 residues. The CDR3 nucleotides read TGCGCCAGCAGCTTGGTCGCGGGAGGCCACAATGAGCAGTTCTTC. Translated, it gives CASSLVAGGHNEQFF.

The genes are TRBV2 and TRBJ1-1; possible D gene TRBD1, 5 bases. Germline CDR1 and CDR2: SNHLY and FYNNEI. Deletions cut 3 bases from V and 6 bases from J, with 20 bases between. The CDR3 spans 16 residues. The chain's CDR3 is CASSERRGASGAEAFF. The DNA for the CDR3 is TGTGCCAGCAGTGAGAGGAGGGGCGCAAGTGGGGCTGAAGCTTTCTTT.

The chain couples TRBV7-2 to TRBJ2-7, with D uncertain. CDR3 length: 13 amino acids. The V and J ends lost 1 base and 9 bases respectively, with 13 bases between them. The germline V gene has CDR1 SGHTA and CDR2 FQGNSA. The CDR3 DNA sequence: TGTGCCAGCAGCTTAGAAAGGAGTAGCCGGCAGTACTTC. Translation: CASSLERSSRQYF.

The chain has TRBV30 and TRBJ1-6; the D is unclear. With 3 bases removed from V and 0 bases from J, the gap between germline ends came to 21 bases. The CDR3 consists of 19 residues. Looked up from germline, CDR1 is GTSNPN and CDR2 is SVGIG (reference sequence). The CDR3 here is CAWRLTLVGSSSYNSPLHF. Written as DNA, the CDR3 is TGTGCCTGGAGGCTGACTCTGGTTGGTTCTAGCTCCTATAATTCACCCCTCCACTTT.

The J gene is TRBJ2-7, the V gene TRBV27, with D possibly TRBD1 on 5 matching bases. V was pared by 1 base and J by 6 bases, with 10 bases between. Germline assignment: CDR1 MNHEY and CDR2 SMNVEV (reference sequence). The CDR3 consists of 13 residues. Here the CDR3 DNA reads TGTGCCAGCAGTTTATTCCAGGGTGGCGAGCAGTACTTC. It specifies CASSLFQGGEQYF.

This sequence joins TRBV28 and TRBJ2-7; D possibly corresponds to TRBD1 (5 bases). V was trimmed by 8 bases and J by 2 bases, leaving 13 bases between them. Germline V gene lookup returns CDR1 MDHEN and CDR2 SYDVKM. The CDR3 spans 13 residues. In DNA form, the CDR3 reads TGTGCCAGCTGGACACCAGGTGCCTACGAGCAGTACTTC. It is translated as CASWTPGAYEQYF.

This clone was picked up a small number of times. The chain recombines TRBV6-5 with TRBJ1-5; D might be TRBD1 (6 bases). The CDR3 totals 13 residues. CDR1 is MNHEY, CDR2 SVGAGI, per germline. Trimming cost V 8 bases and J 4 bases, with 12 bases left between them. CDR3 sequence: CASQLDSNQPQHF. The CDR3 DNA reads as TGTGCCAGCCAGTTGGACAGTAATCAGCCCCAGCATTTT.

This chain uses TRBV2 with TRBJ2-3, with 14 bases that match TRBD2. The CDR3 has 17 amino acids. CDR1 SNHLY and CDR2 FYNNEI come from the germline V gene. Germline trimming cut 7 bases from V and 4 bases from J; bases unmatched to any gene: 10. The CDR3: CASNPGLAGVSADTQYF. DNA for the CDR3: TGTGCCAGCAATCCGGGACTAGCGGGAGTTAGCGCAGATACGCAGTATTTT.

This chain uses TRBV20-1 with TRBJ2-1; weak D call: TRBD2 (5 bases). Between the trimmed V and J ends, which lost 3 bases and 8 bases, there was a span of 20 bases. Germline V CDR1 and CDR2: DFQATT, SNEGSKA (reference sequence). The CDR3 is made up of 15 amino acids. CDR3 residues: CSASKPGIGLYEQFF. CDR3 in DNA: TGCAGTGCTAGTAAACCGGGGATCGGGCTCTATGAGCAGTTCTTC.

The rearrangement links TRBV6-5 to TRBJ1-1; 7 nucleotides match TRBD1. Germline V gene sequence: CDR1 MNHEY, CDR2 SVGAGI. The CDR3 covers 14 residues. V was clipped by 2 bases and J by 1 base; unmatched bases: 1. The CDR3 protein is CASSYGDRNTEAFF. Written as DNA, the CDR3 is TGTGCCAGCAGTTACGGGGACAGGAACACTGAAGCTTTCTTT.

This clone was counted between two and nine times. The J gene is TRBJ1-6, the V gene TRBV6-1; no firm D call. Germline V gene lookup returns CDR1 MNHNS and CDR2 SASEGT. There are 14 residues in the CDR3. Trimming took off 3 bases at V and 0 bases at J, with 3 bases between the two ends. The CDR3 nucleotides read TGTGCCAGCAGTGACATCTCCTATAATTCACCCCTCCACTTT. Its protein product is CASSDISYNSPLHF.

The gene calls are TRBV11-2 and TRBJ1-2, with D unclear. The ends were cut back, 0 bases at V and 5 bases at J, with 22 bases in the middle. CDR3 length: 18 amino acids. Germline CDR1 and CDR2: SGHAT and FQNNGV. CDR3 coding DNA: TGTGCCAGCAGCTTAGATTTTTACCGCACGCGACGGGATTATGGCTACACCTTC. Its protein product is CASSLDFYRTRRDYGYTF.

The chain links TRBV10-3 to TRBJ2-5, with 7 bases lining up with TRBD2. The CDR3 is made up of 13 amino acids. With 2 bases clipped from V and 5 bases from J, the junction kept 2 bases outside the gene matches. CDR1 ENHRY and CDR2 SYGVKD come from the germline V gene. The CDR3 DNA reads as TGTGCCATCAGTGAGGGGGGAGGGGAGACCCAGTACTTC. Its translation: CAISEGGGETQYF.

In DNA form, the CDR3 reads TGTGCCAGCAGTTTACAGGGGTACAATGAGCAGTTCTTC. Its protein is CASSLQGYNEQFF. V and J are TRBV28 and TRBJ2-1, with a possible D match to TRBD1 (6 bases). CDR1 is MDHEN and CDR2 is SYDVKM in the germline V gene. Trimming removed 2 bases from V and 4 bases from J, with 6 bases in between. The CDR3 loop spans 13 amino acids.

The chain joins TRBV7-2 to TRBJ1-4; TRBD1 agrees at 9 bases. V gave up 6 bases and J gave up 6 bases; unmatched junction bases: 11. Looked up from germline, CDR1 is SGHTA and CDR2 is FQGNSA. This CDR3 has 16 residues. The DNA of the CDR3 is TGTGCCAGCAGTCTTACAGGGGGCGCAGGTGATGAAAAACTGTTTTTT. It yields the protein CASSLTGGAGDEKLFF.

The J gene is TRBJ2-1, the V gene TRBV10-1; 12 nucleotides align to TRBD2. With 1 base clipped from V and 7 bases from J, the junction kept 14 bases outside the gene matches. The CDR3 totals 19 residues. Looked up from germline, CDR1 is WNHNN and CDR2 is SYGVQD (reference sequence). The CDR3 reads CASSEWASGRAHSGNEQFF. The CDR3 DNA reads as TGCGCCAGCAGTGAGTGGGCTAGCGGGAGGGCCCATTCGGGTAATGAGCAGTTCTTC.

The chain recombines TRBV19 with TRBJ1-1; TRBD1 matches at 7 bases. V was clipped by 4 bases and J by 1 base; unmatched bases: 3. The CDR3 contains 14 residues. Germline V gene sequence: CDR1 LNHDA, CDR2 SQIVND (reference sequence). CDR3: CASSTGTENTEAFF. Here the CDR3 DNA reads TGTGCCAGTAGTACAGGGACAGAGAACACTGAAGCTTTCTTT.